This entry features one T cell receptor beta chain sequence. Using immunoSEQ multiplex PCR, the repertoire was profiled, and TCRdb retains in-frame clones only, with some absent. The sample includes 150,000 to 200,000 clones, approximately 73% seen only once; the top ten take around 17%. This entry belongs to a study of blood T cell repertoires in COVID-19. The CDR3 extends over 14 amino acids. The V end was cut by 5 bases, the J end by 3 bases, with 11 bases between. The germline V gene encodes CDR1 MNHEY and CDR2 SVGAGI. The chain couples TRBV6-5 to TRBJ1-5; possible D gene TRBD1, 5 bases. Sequenced input: PBMCs or T cells enriched from blood (not recorded which). This TCR derives from a woman aged 45-60 years with acute COVID-19. The DNA of the CDR3 is TGTGCCAGCAGTACGCGACAGACCAATCAGCCCCAGCATTTT. Protein: CASSTRQTNQPQHF.